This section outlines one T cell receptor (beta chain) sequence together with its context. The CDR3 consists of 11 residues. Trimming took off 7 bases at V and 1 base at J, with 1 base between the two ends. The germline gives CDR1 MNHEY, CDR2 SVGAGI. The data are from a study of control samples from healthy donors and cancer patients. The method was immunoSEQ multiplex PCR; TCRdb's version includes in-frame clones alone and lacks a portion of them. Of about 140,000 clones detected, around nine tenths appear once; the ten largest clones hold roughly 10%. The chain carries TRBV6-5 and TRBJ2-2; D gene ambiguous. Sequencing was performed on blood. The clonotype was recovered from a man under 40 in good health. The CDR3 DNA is TGTGCCAGCAAGAACACCGGGGAGCTGTTTTTT. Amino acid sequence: CASKNTGELFF.